What follows are 14 T cell receptor beta chains derived from one specimen sequenced in a study of T-cell reconstitution after alpha-beta-depleted transplantation in children. It was with unique molecular identifiers that the TCRbeta library was prepared. TCRdb itself ran the PCR reads through MiXCR, one entry per CDR3 protein. The top ten clones hold about 41% of a sample with about 340,000 distinct CDR3 sequences, 15% to 20% of them seen once. The sample was PBMCs, mostly from graft donor cells, taken 360 days after TCRalphabeta/CD19-depleted stem cell transplant. The receptor set was obtained from a male patient between 2 and 10 years old who had a stem cell transplant for acute lymphoblastic leukemia, so the T cells may come from the graft donor.

The chain uses TRBV12-3 or TRBV12-4 and TRBJ2-5, with D unclear. This CDR3 has 13 amino acids. V was clipped by 5 bases and J by 1 base, with 8 bases between them. Here the CDR3 DNA reads TGTGCCAGCAGTCGGAGAGTCCAAGAGACCCAGTACTTC. Translation: CASSRRVQETQYF.

This clonotype was counted at least ten times. CDR3 sequence: CASSSGLAGAYEQYF. The DNA for the CDR3 is TGTGCCAGCAGTTCGGGACTAGCGGGAGCCTACGAGCAGTACTTC. The chain has TRBV12-3 or TRBV12-4 and TRBJ2-7; 14 bases are shared with TRBD2. The CDR3 spans 15 residues. V lost 4 bases, J lost 2 bases, and 1 base stayed unmatched.

CDR3: CASSSPRTGGSFYGYTF. DNA for the CDR3: TGTGCCAGCAGTTCCCCGAGGACAGGGGGCTCTTTCTATGGCTACACCTTC. The chain combines TRBV28 with TRBJ1-2; TRBD1 matches at 11 bases. Trimming cost V 4 bases and J 4 bases; bases outside gene matches: 11. CDR1 is MDHEN and CDR2 is SYDVKM in the germline V gene. This CDR3 region has 17 residues.

This clonotype showed up just a few times. The chain employs TRBV7-8 and TRBJ1-5; D remains ambiguous. CDR1 and CDR2 (germline): SGHVS, FQNEAQ. Trimming left V 2 bases short and J 1 base short, with 6 bases between. This CDR3 has 14 residues. In DNA form, the CDR3 reads TGTGCCAGCAGCTTATACGCAAGCAATCAGCCCCAGCATTTT. Its protein product is CASSLYASNQPQHF.

This clonotype came up many times. The CDR3 loop is CASSLMAGEDTQYF. CDR3 nucleotides: TGTGCCAGCAGCTTAATGGCAGGGGAGGATACGCAGTATTTT. The chain combines TRBV7-3 with TRBJ2-3; TRBD1 might be the D (6 bases). Germline V gives CDR1 SGHTA, CDR2 FQGTGA. V dropped 1 base and J dropped 6 bases, with 11 bases sitting between them. The CDR3 spans 14 residues.

This clonotype was seen ten or more times. The chain has TRBV3-1 and TRBJ2-2; no firm D call. Germline V CDR1 and CDR2: LGHDT, YNNKEL (reference sequence). The germline V and J ends were trimmed by 1 base and 5 bases, with 5 bases remaining between them. The CDR3 covers 13 residues. The CDR3: CASSQGQTGELFF. The CDR3 DNA reads TGTGCCAGCAGCCAAGGTCAAACCGGGGAGCTGTTTTTT.

This chain joins TRBV7-8 and TRBJ2-5; no definite D call. Germline V gives CDR1 SGHVS, CDR2 FQNEAQ. The CDR3 runs 13 residues. Trimming cost V 2 bases and J 5 bases, with 9 bases left between them. The DNA of the CDR3 is TGTGCCAGCAGCTTACGGTTACCCGAGACCCAGTACTTC. Amino acid sequence: CASSLRLPETQYF.

The rearrangement joins TRBV5-5 to TRBJ2-1; 10 bases match TRBD2. Germline V gene data show CDR1 as SGHKS and CDR2 as YYEKEE (reference sequence). The CDR3 covers 16 residues. V shed 3 bases and J 3 bases; nucleotides not matched to a gene: 6. The CDR3 spells CASSWGGLADYNEQFF. The DNA for the CDR3 is TGTGCCAGCAGCTGGGGTGGACTAGCGGACTACAATGAGCAGTTCTTC.

This chain joins TRBV12-3 or TRBV12-4 and TRBJ2-2, with a tentative D call TRBD1 (6 bases). This CDR3 comprises 16 residues. Deletions cut 5 bases from V and 6 bases from J, with 19 bases between. Here the CDR3 DNA reads TGTGCCAGCAGTATCGGGGCAGGGGCTAATTCCGGGGAGCTGTTTTTT. Protein sequence: CASSIGAGANSGELFF.

This clonotype was counted a few times. As DNA, the CDR3 is TGTGCCAGCAGTTTATCGAATATTGGCGAGCAGTACTTC. It codes for CASSLSNIGEQYF. This chain uses TRBV27 with TRBJ2-7; unclear D gene. Germline assignment: CDR1 MNHEY and CDR2 SMNVEV (reference sequence). V lost 0 bases and J lost 6, with 9 bases in between. The CDR3 covers 13 residues.

This clonotype showed up just a few times. This chain uses TRBV6-5 with TRBJ2-3; 13 nucleotides match TRBD2. The CDR3 is 17 residues long. Germline CDR1 is MNHEY and CDR2 is SVGAGI. The V and J ends lost 4 bases and 2 bases, in that order; junction bases with no gene match: 6. In DNA, the CDR3 is TGTGCCAGCAGTTTCGGACTAGCGGGAGACTACACAGATACGCAGTATTTT. This gives the protein CASSFGLAGDYTDTQYF.

V usage is TRBV20-1 and J usage is TRBJ1-2; TRBD1 aligns across 10 bases. CDR1 is DFQATT, CDR2 SNEGSKA, per germline (reference sequence). This CDR3 has 14 amino acids. V lost 3 bases and J lost 2; bases outside the gene matches: 3. The CDR3 here is CSASQGQGNYGYTF. In DNA, the CDR3 is TGCAGTGCTAGCCAGGGACAGGGGAACTATGGCTACACCTTC.

The chain combines TRBV20-1 with TRBJ1-1; 7 bases match TRBD1. Looked up from germline, CDR1 is DFQATT and CDR2 is SNEGSKA (reference sequence). This CDR3 contains 15 residues. The trim removed 3 bases at V and 0 bases at J, leaving 7 bases unmatched. The CDR3 spells CSARGLGQLNTEAFF. In DNA form, the CDR3 reads TGCAGTGCTAGGGGCCTGGGACAGTTGAACACTGAAGCTTTCTTT.

This clonotype was recorded at least ten times. The chain uses TRBV13 and TRBJ2-1; D possibly corresponds to TRBD1 (7 bases). V was shortened by 4 bases and J by 8 bases, with 18 bases between the two germline ends. The CDR3 has 15 amino acids. The germline V gene has CDR1 PRHDT and CDR2 FYEKMQ (reference sequence). The CDR3 sequence: CASSSPDRPGDEQFF. As DNA, the CDR3 is TGTGCCAGCAGCTCCCCGGACAGGCCGGGGGATGAGCAGTTCTTC.